The 8 T cell receptor beta chains given below trace back to one sample, sequenced in a study of cytomegalovirus exposure and HLA in healthy donors. Primers: 60 Vbeta forward and 13 Jbeta reverse. Clones were sequenced by immunoSEQ multiplex PCR, and TCRdb holds only the in-frame ones, with some missing. Of 150,000 to 200,000 clones in the sample, around three quarters are singletons; the top ten hold approximately 3%. Sequencing used PBMCs. Source of these receptors: a male donor in good health and CMV-seronegative.

This clone was detected only a few times. The genes are TRBV2 and TRBJ1-2; TRBD1 might be the D (6 bases). Per germline, CDR1 SNHLY and CDR2 FYNNEI. V was clipped by 7 bases and J by 3 bases, with 15 bases between them. There are 14 residues in the CDR3. The DNA for the CDR3 is TGTGCCAGCAATATACAGGGAGGGGACTATGGCTACACCTTC. Protein sequence: CASNIQGGDYGYTF.

This sequence joins TRBV27 and TRBJ2-3; D possibly corresponds to TRBD1 (5 bases). V gave up 3 bases and J gave up 4 bases, with 14 bases separating them. CDR1 is MNHEY and CDR2 is SMNVEV in the germline V gene (reference sequence). The CDR3 length is 15 residues. CDR3 sequence reads: CASSFAGITADTQYF. In nucleotides, the CDR3 is TGTGCCAGCAGTTTTGCAGGGATTACGGCAGATACGCAGTATTTT.

The rearrangement links TRBV2 to TRBJ2-2; a weak D match, TRBD2 (6 bases). Germline V CDR1 and CDR2: SNHLY, FYNNEI. CDR3 length: 14 amino acids. V lost 5 bases, J lost 3 bases, and 10 bases lay in between. CDR3 region: CASSRGGDTGELFF. CDR3 sequence (DNA): TGTGCCAGCAGTCGGGGCGGGGACACCGGGGAGCTGTTTTTT.

The V and J genes are TRBV27 and TRBJ2-7, with D tentatively TRBD2 (5 bases). CDR3 length: 13 amino acids. V gave up 2 bases and J gave up 6 bases, with 11 bases separating them. Per the germline V gene, CDR1 is MNHEY and CDR2 is SMNVEV (reference sequence). The CDR3 DNA reads TGTGCCAGCAGTTTAACGGGGTTAGGCGAGCAGTACTTC. Amino acids: CASSLTGLGEQYF.

This clone was detected only a few times. This chain uses TRBV6-1 with TRBJ2-1, with TRBD2 matching over 8 bases. The CDR3 is 15 residues long. The ends lost 2 bases at V and 7 bases at J; junction bases unmatched: 7. Germline V CDR1 and CDR2: MNHNS, SASEGT. CDR3 sequence: CASSEMAGGRNEQFF. CDR3 nucleotide sequence: TGTGCCAGCAGTGAAATGGCGGGAGGAAGAAATGAGCAGTTCTTC.

This clone was recorded only once. The gene calls are TRBV28 and TRBJ2-1; D possibly corresponds to TRBD2 (6 bases). From germline, CDR1 is MDHEN and CDR2 SYDVKM. This CDR3 spans 15 amino acids. Between the trimmed V and J ends, which lost 5 bases and 9 bases, there was a span of 20 bases. The DNA for the CDR3 is TGTGCCAGCAGTAAGGGAGGTCTCCACTCGGTTGAGCAGTTCTTC. Its translation is CASSKGGLHSVEQFF.

The gene calls are TRBV19 and TRBJ2-7; 10 nucleotides line up with TRBD1. The germline gives CDR1 LNHDA, CDR2 SQIVND (reference sequence). This CDR3 contains 15 residues. After removal of 6 bases from V and 4 bases from J, the junction contained 9 bases not matched to a gene. The CDR3 nucleotides are TGTGCCAGTAGCCGGGACAGGGGAATTGTATACGAGCAGTACTTC. This sequence encodes CASSRDRGIVYEQYF.

This sequence joins TRBV7-2 and TRBJ1-2; 9 nucleotides agree with TRBD1. The CDR3 sequence is 16 residues long. V gave up 5 bases and J gave up 2 bases; unmatched junction bases: 9. From germline, CDR1 is SGHTA and CDR2 FQGNSA. The chain's CDR3 is CASSVGPGTGNYGYTF. The CDR3 bases are TGTGCCAGCAGCGTCGGTCCCGGGACAGGGAACTATGGCTACACCTTC.